Presented here are 21 T cell receptor beta chains from one specimen sequenced in a study of control samples from healthy donors and cancer patients (dated by TCRdb to between 2020 and 2021). Preparation of the library involved the immunoSEQ multiplex PCR assay. Sourced from immuneACCESS, this table was stored by TCRdb with only in-frame sequences that have V and J called. A share of the clones is absent; for the studies checked, an unresolved V gene accounts for under half, and the remainder has no known explanation. The sample has around 200,000 clones on record, about 94% of them singletons. Clones ranked in the top ten supply more than 1.3% of the sample. Sequences were obtained from blood. All receptors come from a man aged 50-59 years in good health.

This chain connects TRBV27 to TRBJ1-4; 8 nucleotides align to TRBD1. The J segment lost 8 bases and the V segment lost 2 bases, leaving 7 bases of the junction unmatched. CDR1 MNHEY and CDR2 SMNVEV come from the germline V gene (reference sequence). The CDR3 is made up of 15 amino acids. CDR3 sequence reads: CASSLLVNRGEKLFF. The DNA for the CDR3 is TGTGCCAGCAGTTTACTAGTCAACAGGGGGGAAAAACTGTTTTTT.

The CDR3 protein is CASSQSRVHSPLHF. The DNA of the CDR3 is TGTGCCAGCAGCCAAAGCAGGGTACATTCACCCCTCCACTTT. V gene TRBV3-1 (or the pseudogene TRBV3-2) combines with J gene TRBJ1-6; perhaps TRBD1 as D (5 bases). Trimming removed 2 bases at V and 8 bases at J, with 10 bases between. The germline CDR1 and CDR2 sequences are LGHDT and YNNKEL (reference sequence). This CDR3 spans 14 amino acids.

The rearrangement joins TRBV5-4 to TRBJ1-2; 7 bases map to TRBD1. Trimming at V came to 3 bases and at J to 4 bases, leaving 9 bases not matched to a gene. This CDR3 is built from 15 residues. Looked up from germline, CDR1 is SGHNT and CDR2 is YYREEE (reference sequence). CDR3 residues: CASSWDSGTTYGYTF. CDR3 nucleotide sequence: TGTGCCAGCAGCTGGGACAGTGGGACGACCTATGGCTACACCTTC.

This clone was found once. The CDR3 reads CASSEMRGGVNEQFF. The CDR3 region has the DNA TGTGCCAGCAGTGAAATGCGGGGGGGCGTCAATGAGCAGTTCTTC. The genes are TRBV2 and TRBJ2-1; 9 bases match TRBD2. The junction had 5 bases not matched to a gene; V was cut back by 2 bases and J by 6 bases. From germline, CDR1 is SNHLY and CDR2 FYNNEI. CDR3 length: 15 amino acids.

The chain employs TRBV29-1 and TRBJ2-5; perhaps TRBD1 as D (5 bases). V shed 6 bases and J shed 2 bases, with 10 bases lying between them. There are 12 residues in the CDR3. From germline, CDR1 is SQVTM and CDR2 ANQGSEA. Here the CDR3 reads CSVTGTQETQYF. As DNA, the CDR3 is TGCAGCGTAACAGGTACACAAGAGACCCAGTACTTC.

The chain links TRBV7-6 to TRBJ2-1; 14 bases line up with TRBD2. In germline, CDR1 is SGHVS, CDR2 FNYEAQ. This CDR3 region has 15 residues. The V and J ends lost 5 bases and 9 bases, in that order; junction bases with no gene match: 6. CDR3: CASSTTSGGAIEQFF. CDR3 bases: TGTGCCAGCAGCACGACTAGCGGGGGGGCCATTGAGCAGTTCTTC. Full variable domain (rest looked up from reference TRBV7-6 and TRBJ2-1): GAGVSQSPRYKVTKRGQDVALRCDPISGHVSLYWYRQALGQGPEFLTYFNYEAQQDKSGLPNDRFSAERPEGSISTLTIQRTEQRDSAMYRCASSTTSGGAIEQFFGPGTRLTVL.

The chain has TRBV6-6 and TRBJ2-2; 7 nucleotides match TRBD1. The CDR3 is 15 residues long. Trimming cost V 6 bases and J 2 bases; bases outside gene matches: 6. CDR1 and CDR2 (germline): MNHNY, SVGAGI (reference sequence). This CDR3 is CASSTRTGNTGELFF. In DNA, the CDR3 is TGTGCCAGCAGCACCCGGACAGGCAACACCGGGGAGCTGTTTTTT.

The rearrangement joins TRBV28 to TRBJ1-5; 7 bases map to TRBD1. Germline lookup yields CDR1 MDHEN and CDR2 SYDVKM. The CDR3 extends over 14 amino acids. The V gene end was trimmed by 6 bases and the J gene end by 2 bases; junction bases not matched to a gene: 4. This chain's CDR3 is CASRLTGGNQPQHF. In nucleotides, the CDR3 is TGTGCCAGCAGACTTACAGGGGGCAATCAGCCCCAGCATTTT.

The genes are TRBV28 and TRBJ1-1; 7 bases are shared with TRBD1. J gave up 6 bases and V 5 bases, and 12 bases lay outside the gene matches. This CDR3 comprises 15 residues. Germline V CDR1 and CDR2: MDHEN, SYDVKM. The CDR3 spells CASSPPRQGVAEAFF. Here the CDR3 DNA reads TGTGCCAGCAGTCCCCCCCGACAGGGTGTTGCTGAAGCTTTCTTT.

The V gene is TRBV5-1, the J gene TRBJ1-3, with D possibly matching TRBD1 (6 bases). The V end was cut by 0 bases, the J end by 0 bases, with 13 bases between. The CDR3 has 17 amino acids. Germline V gives CDR1 SGHRS, CDR2 YFSETQ. CDR3 residues: CASSLAGAQFSGNTIYF. The CDR3 DNA reads TGCGCCAGCAGCTTGGCAGGGGCGCAATTCTCTGGAAACACCATATATTTT.

The rearrangement joins TRBV5-1 to TRBJ2-1, with D maybe TRBD1 (5 bases). The CDR3 has 15 amino acids. V was clipped by 0 bases and J by 5 bases, with 12 bases between them. From germline, CDR1 is SGHRS and CDR2 YFSETQ. In DNA, the CDR3 is TGCGCCAGCAGCTTGGGACCGCAGGGTAACAATGAGCAGTTCTTC. Amino acid sequence: CASSLGPQGNNEQFF.

V and J are TRBV6-5 and TRBJ2-7; D is undetermined. The V gene's germline CDR1 is MNHEY and CDR2 SVGAGI. This CDR3 region has 15 residues. V was pared by 7 bases and J by 0 bases, with 16 bases between. This CDR3 reads CASILFWTPSYEQYF. The CDR3 region has the DNA TGTGCCAGCATTCTTTTTTGGACGCCCTCCTACGAGCAGTACTTC.

The V call is TRBV10-3, the J call TRBJ1-6; D gene ambiguous. CDR1 and CDR2 from the germline V gene are ENHRY and SYGVKD. CDR3 length equals 16 residues. With 0 bases removed from V and 6 bases from J, the gap between germline ends came to 12 bases. The CDR3 loop reads CAISESRLQGNSPLHF. The CDR3 region has the DNA TGTGCCATCAGTGAGTCGAGACTGCAAGGTAATTCACCCCTCCACTTT.

The chain has TRBV2 and TRBJ1-2, with D tentatively TRBD1 (5 bases). The germline V gene encodes CDR1 SNHLY and CDR2 FYNNEI. Trimming shortened V by 1 base and J by 4 bases, and 10 bases separated the two germline ends. The CDR3 is 14 amino acids. CDR3 nucleotide sequence: TGTGCCAGCAGTGAAGAAACCAGGGTCTATGGCTACACCTTC. Its protein is CASSEETRVYGYTF.

A single count supports this clone. Other DNA sequences in this specimen translate into the identical CDR3. V gene TRBV5-1 combines with J gene TRBJ1-4, with D tentatively TRBD1 (5 bases). Per the germline V gene, CDR1 is SGHRS and CDR2 is YFSETQ. The V gene lost 0 bases and the J gene lost 5 bases, with 8 bases spanning the gap. The CDR3 runs 14 residues. CDR3 sequence (DNA): TGCGCCAGCAGCTTGGTTGGGGGAAATGAAAAACTGTTTTTT. Translated: CASSLVGGNEKLFF.

This clone was recorded only once. The chain uses TRBV5-4 and TRBJ2-6; a weak D match, TRBD1 (5 bases). This CDR3 has 15 amino acids. The V gene lost 4 bases and the J gene lost 0 bases, with 8 bases spanning the gap. Germline-derived CDR1 and CDR2 are SGHNT and YYREEE (reference sequence). The chain's CDR3 is CASSLDSSGANVLTF. CDR3 coding DNA: TGTGCCAGCAGCCTCGACAGCTCTGGGGCCAACGTCCTGACTTTC.

The chain carries TRBV19 and TRBJ2-3; 9 nucleotides agree with TRBD2. Germline CDR1 and CDR2: LNHDA and SQIVND (reference sequence). V shed 6 bases, J shed 1 base, and the junction held 14 bases outside the gene matches. This CDR3 is 18 amino acids long. The CDR3 loop is CASSLIWRGGGGTDTQYF. The CDR3 DNA is TGTGCCAGTAGCCTTATATGGCGGGGCGGGGGGGGCACAGATACGCAGTATTTT.

The genes are TRBV6-5 and TRBJ1-5; 10 bases are a match to TRBD1. The CDR3 contains 14 residues. The ends lost 7 bases at V and 7 bases at J; junction bases unmatched: 7. CDR1 is MNHEY, CDR2 SVGAGI, per germline. The DNA of the CDR3 is TGTGCCAGCACCTACGACAGGGGGCGACAGCCCCAGCATTTT. Translated, it gives CASTYDRGRQPQHF.

Only one count was recorded for this clone. The rearrangement uses TRBV5-1 and TRBJ1-1; 7 bases agree with TRBD1. CDR3 size: 14 residues. Unmatched junction bases numbered 6, after V lost 7 bases and J lost 0 bases. The germline CDR1 and CDR2 sequences are SGHRS and YFSETQ. CDR3: CASGETGMNTEAFF. CDR3 coding DNA: TGCGCCAGCGGGGAGACAGGGATGAACACTGAAGCTTTCTTT.

This chain's CDR3 is CASSPIGVDGYTF. CDR3 nucleotides: TGTGCCAGCAGTCCGATTGGGGTTGATGGCTACACCTTC. The chain links TRBV27 to TRBJ1-2; D is ambiguous. Germline values: CDR1 MNHEY, CDR2 SMNVEV (reference sequence). Trimming removed 5 bases at V and 6 bases at J, with 13 bases between. The CDR3 is made up of 13 amino acids.

The CDR3 reads CASSETGVNNQPQHF. CDR3 in DNA: TGTGCCAGCAGTGAAACAGGGGTCAACAATCAGCCCCAGCATTTT. The V gene is TRBV6-1, the J gene TRBJ1-5, with 7 bases lining up with TRBD1. V shed 2 bases and J 3 bases; nucleotides not matched to a gene: 4. The CDR3 is made up of 15 amino acids. CDR1 and CDR2 (germline): MNHNS, SASEGT.